The sequence of this TCR beta chain was determined in a study of graft-versus-host responses after intestinal transplantation. This clone occurred a few times. Processing released intraepithelial and lamina propria lymphocytes from the graft tissue. Some clones are missing from TCRdb's copy, which holds only in-frame ones; the method was immunoSEQ multiplex PCR. This sample has around 7,100 clones, with roughly 69% found just once. The length of the CDR3 is 14 residues. Germline trimming cut 6 bases from V and 2 bases from J; bases unmatched to any gene: 3. Per germline, CDR1 MDHEN and CDR2 SYDVKM. The J gene is TRBJ1-3, the V gene TRBV28, with TRBD1 identical over 8 bases. The receptor comes from a human patient who received an intestinal transplant, so some T cells may come from the graft donor. The sequencing here drew on ileum tissue, taken around 240 days after intestinal transplantation. The DNA for the CDR3 is TGTGCCAGCAGCGCGGGACAGGCTGGAAACACCATATATTTT. Translation: CASSAGQAGNTIYF.